Listed below are T cell receptor beta chains from one sample, sequenced in a study of blood T cell repertoires in COVID-19. The assay was immunoSEQ multiplex PCR, and TCRdb's table has in-frame clones only and misses some. The sample lists approximately 88,000 clones; around three quarters were seen once. Sequencing was performed on peripheral blood. The receptors stem from a man aged 50-60 years who had recovered from COVID-19. CDR3s leave out the opening cysteine and the closing phenylalanine or tryptophan. The order of the fields is V gene, J gene, clone size, CDR3 protein. For some rows the clone size is stated as once, few or many, or as a class when expanded; others skip it.

V gene: TRBV19
J gene: TRBJ2-3
clone size: NA
CDR3 protein: ASRRGDLSTDTQY

V gene: TRBV5-1
J gene: TRBJ1-4
clone size: NA
CDR3 protein: ASSLVPGQGAELF

V gene: TRBV6-6
J gene: TRBJ2-1
clone size: NA
CDR3 protein: ATTGSGMDEQF

V gene: TRBV18
J gene: TRBJ1-2
clone size: NA
CDR3 protein: ASSDGQGNYGYT

V gene: TRBV2
J gene: TRBJ1-5
clone size: few
CDR3 protein: ASRPRGRQANQPQH

V gene: TRBV3-1/TRBV3-2
J gene: TRBJ1-2
clone size: NA
CDR3 protein: ASSQAGIDYGYT

V gene: TRBV30
J gene: TRBJ1-4
clone size: NA
CDR3 protein: ARKGQGEKLF

V gene: TRBV5-1
J gene: TRBJ2-7
clone size: NA
CDR3 protein: ASKPASGQYYEQY

V gene: TRBV19
J gene: TRBJ2-7
clone size: NA
CDR3 protein: ASSMGVNSYEQY

V gene: TRBV11-3
J gene: TRBJ2-3
clone size: NA
CDR3 protein: ASSMGLAGGPDTQY

V gene: TRBV28
J gene: TRBJ2-7
clone size: NA
CDR3 protein: ASRVSSYEQY

V gene: TRBV5-1
J gene: TRBJ2-7
clone size: NA
CDR3 protein: ASSQDPGQAYEQY

V gene: TRBV7-2
J gene: TRBJ1-1
clone size: NA
CDR3 protein: ASSSPGWGHAEAF

V gene: TRBV19
J gene: TRBJ2-7
clone size: NA
CDR3 protein: ATSRDRSYEQY

V gene: TRBV7-2
J gene: TRBJ2-5
clone size: NA
CDR3 protein: ASTVTYRDGTQY

V gene: TRBV3-1/TRBV3-2
J gene: TRBJ2-7
clone size: NA
CDR3 protein: ASSQGTYEQY

V gene: TRBV27
J gene: TRBJ1-5
clone size: NA
CDR3 protein: ASQKTGSNQPQH

V gene: TRBV18
J gene: TRBJ2-7
clone size: NA
CDR3 protein: ASSPGQGIPYEQY

V gene: TRBV5-4
J gene: TRBJ1-6
clone size: few
CDR3 protein: ASSLTGVDSPLH

V gene: TRBV5-6
J gene: TRBJ1-6
clone size: NA
CDR3 protein: ASRGGTGQRNSPLH

V gene: TRBV18
J gene: TRBJ2-7
clone size: NA
CDR3 protein: ASSRDNGQVGEQY

V gene: TRBV5-1
J gene: TRBJ1-2
clone size: NA
CDR3 protein: ASSYLSGRSGYT

V gene: TRBV6-6
J gene: TRBJ1-1
clone size: NA
CDR3 protein: ASTPQQNMNTEAF

V gene: TRBV5-6
J gene: TRBJ2-7
clone size: NA
CDR3 protein: ASSSLGSTYEQY

V gene: TRBV18
J gene: TRBJ1-5
clone size: NA
CDR3 protein: ASSPEQGPSNQPQH

V gene: TRBV7-3
J gene: TRBJ2-1
clone size: once
CDR3 protein: ASSPAGLNNEQF

V gene: TRBV27
J gene: TRBJ2-2
clone size: NA
CDR3 protein: ASSFRGRTGELF

V gene: TRBV6-6
J gene: TRBJ2-1
clone size: few
CDR3 protein: ASSRRRREAVGDEQF

V gene: TRBV12-3/TRBV12-4
J gene: TRBJ2-1
clone size: NA
CDR3 protein: ASSLANQQF